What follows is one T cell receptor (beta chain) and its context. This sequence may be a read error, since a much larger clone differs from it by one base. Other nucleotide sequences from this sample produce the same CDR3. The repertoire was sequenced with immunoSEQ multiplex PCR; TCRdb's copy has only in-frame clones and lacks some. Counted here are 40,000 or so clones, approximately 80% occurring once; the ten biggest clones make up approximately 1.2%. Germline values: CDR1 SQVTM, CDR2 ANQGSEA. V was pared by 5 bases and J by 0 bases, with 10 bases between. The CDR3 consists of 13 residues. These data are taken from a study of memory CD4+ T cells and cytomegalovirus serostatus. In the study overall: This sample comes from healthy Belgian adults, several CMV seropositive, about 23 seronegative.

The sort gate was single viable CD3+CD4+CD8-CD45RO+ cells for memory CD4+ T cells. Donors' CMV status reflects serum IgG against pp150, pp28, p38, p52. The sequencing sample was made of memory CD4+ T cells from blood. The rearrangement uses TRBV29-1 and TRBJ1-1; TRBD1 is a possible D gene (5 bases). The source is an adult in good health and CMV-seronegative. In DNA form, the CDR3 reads TGCAGCGTTTCCACGGGGGTGAACACTGAAGCTTTCTTT. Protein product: CSVSTGVNTEAFF. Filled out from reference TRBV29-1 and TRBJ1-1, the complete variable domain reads SAVISQKPSRDICQRGTSLTIQCQVDSQVTMMFWYRQQPGQSLTLIATANQGSEATYESGFVIDKFPISRPNLTFSTLTVSNMSPEDSSIYLCSVSTGVNTEAFFGQGTRLTVV.